The T cell receptor beta chain described here comes from a study of CD8 T cells in ankylosing spondylitis. This clonotype showed up many times. Antigen unknown. Findings of the study overall: A motif of 7 to 9 highly homologous TCR beta variants was seen as apparently characteristic of ankylosing spondylitis blood. Disease-associated clones were reportedly significantly overrepresented in matched ankylosing spondylitis synovial fluid.

With molecular barcodes, quantitative 5'-RACE was used to make the TCR beta libraries. TCRdb recomputed calls from the 5' RACE reads with MiXCR, one row per CDR3 protein. The table includes roughly 90,000 distinct CDR3 sequences, about 8.1% detected once. The CDR3 consists of 14 residues. V gave up 3 bases and J gave up 11 bases, with 14 bases separating them. The germline gives CDR1 MNHEY, CDR2 SMNVEV (reference sequence). This receptor was taken from a male donor with ankylosing spondylitis. The chain carries TRBV27 and TRBJ1-6; D possibly corresponds to TRBD1 (5 bases). The sequencing input was blood, either unsorted or a sorted T cell fraction (not recorded which). The CDR3 region is CASSLSRGGAPLHF. In DNA form, the CDR3 reads TGTGCCAGCAGTTTGTCAAGGGGAGGTGCACCCCTCCACTTT.